Each of the 27 T cell receptor beta chains below was sequenced from the same sample in a study of CD8 T cells in Susac syndrome. Reverse transcription of about 0.5 to 1 ug RNA was carried out with random hexamers. TCRdb passed the immunoSEQ multiplex PCR reads through MiXCR, listing each CDR3 protein once. Of a few hundred thousand distinct CDR3 sequences listed, about 88% are singletons. The sample consisted of CD8+ T cells from PBMCs. Receptor source: a human donor with multiple sclerosis.

This sequence joins TRBV6-5 and TRBJ2-3, with 8 nucleotides matching TRBD2. The V segment lost 5 bases and the J segment 2 bases; nucleotides outside the gene matches: 6. Germline V gene lookup returns CDR1 MNHEY and CDR2 SVGAGI. The CDR3 is 15 amino acids. The CDR3 DNA follows: TGTGCCAGCAGTCGGATAGCGGGGCTCACAGATACGCAGTATTTT. Residues: CASSRIAGLTDTQYF.

This clonotype was detected only a few times. The rearrangement links TRBV6-5 to TRBJ2-3; D might be TRBD2 (6 bases). Between the trimmed V and J ends, which lost 0 bases and 3 bases, there was a span of 7 bases. Germline CDR1 is MNHEY and CDR2 is SVGAGI. This CDR3 comprises 14 residues. CDR3 sequence (DNA): TGTGCCAGCAGTTACTCGGAGGGGACAGATACGCAGTATTTT. The encoded protein is CASSYSEGTDTQYF.

This clonotype showed up just once. The J gene is TRBJ2-5, the V gene TRBV9; TRBD2 aligns across 13 bases. This CDR3 has 15 residues. After removal of 5 bases from V and 3 bases from J, the junction contained 4 bases not matched to a gene. Germline V CDR1 and CDR2: SGDLS, YYNGEE. CDR3 bases: TGTGCCAGCAGATCCGGGACTAGCGGGGAAGAGACCCAGTACTTC. It encodes CASRSGTSGEETQYF. Full variable domain (rest looked up from reference TRBV9 and TRBJ2-5): DSGVTQTPKHLITATGQRVTLRCSPRSGDLSVYWYQQSLDQGLQFLIQYYNGEERAKGNILERFSAQQFPDLHSELNLSSLELGDSALYFCASRSGTSGEETQYFGPGTRLLVL.

The CDR3 reads CASSLHPGQGTPYEQYF. Here the CDR3 DNA reads TGCGCCAGCAGTCTACATCCGGGACAGGGCACACCCTACGAGCAGTACTTC. The V call is TRBV23-1, the J call TRBJ2-7; 9 bases agree with TRBD1. TRBV23-1 is flagged as an ORF with uncertain function. This CDR3 has 17 amino acids. V lost 4 bases, J lost 2 bases, and 12 bases stayed unmatched.

This clonotype was observed a single time. The gene calls are TRBV15 and TRBJ2-2; the match to TRBD1 covers 7 bases. V trimming: 5 bases; J trimming: 0 bases; junction bases outside the gene matches: 6. Germline values: CDR1 LNHNV, CDR2 YYDKDF (reference sequence). This CDR3 contains 16 residues. CDR3 loop: CATSGSTGANTGELFF. The CDR3 DNA sequence: TGTGCCACCAGCGGGTCTACAGGGGCGAACACCGGGGAGCTGTTTTTT.

This sequence joins TRBV6-5 and TRBJ1-1; the D is unclear. The CDR3 is 13 amino acids. Germline V gene data show CDR1 as MNHEY and CDR2 as SVGAGI. Trimming stripped 1 base from V and 3 bases from J, with 6 bases between. The CDR3 loop is CASSYFGDTEAFF. The CDR3 DNA reads TGTGCCAGCAGTTACTTTGGGGACACTGAAGCTTTCTTT.

V is TRBV29-1 and J is TRBJ2-2, with 7 bases that match TRBD2. The CDR3 runs 14 residues. Trimming removed 4 bases from V and 0 bases from J; junction bases left unmatched: 2. CDR1 SQVTM and CDR2 ANQGSEA come from the germline V gene. CDR3 sequence (DNA): TGCAGCGTTGGGGGACTAACGAACACCGGGGAGCTGTTTTTT. Amino acid sequence: CSVGGLTNTGELFF.

This chain uses TRBV27 with TRBJ1-6, with D hard to call. The CDR3 is 13 amino acids. Germline V gene lookup returns CDR1 MNHEY and CDR2 SMNVEV (reference sequence). The V and J ends lost 6 bases and 7 bases respectively, with 10 bases between them. CDR3 region: CASSTQRNSPLHF. The CDR3 DNA is TGTGCCAGCAGCACGCAACGGAATTCACCCCTCCACTTT.

This clonotype was observed a handful of times. The chain carries TRBV3-1 and TRBJ2-1, with 9 bases matching TRBD2. This CDR3 spans 15 amino acids. Trimming cost V 1 base and J 4 bases; bases outside gene matches: 2. Germline assignment: CDR1 LGHDT and CDR2 YNNKEL (reference sequence). The CDR3, as DNA: TGTGCCAGCAGCCAAGCGCTAGCGGGGTACAATGAGCAGTTCTTC. Its translation is CASSQALAGYNEQFF.

This rearrangement joins TRBV7-6 to TRBJ2-7; D is unclear. This CDR3 comprises 15 residues. V was cut by 1 base and J by 0 bases, with 10 bases left in between. Germline lookup yields CDR1 SGHVS and CDR2 FNYEAQ. CDR3 DNA: TGTGCCAGCAGCTTAGAGGCCAGCGACTCCTACGAGCAGTACTTC. Amino acids: CASSLEASDSYEQYF.

This rearrangement joins TRBV5-8 to TRBJ1-5, with TRBD1 as a possible D gene (6 bases). The CDR3 runs to 17 residues. V lost 3 bases, J lost 2 bases, and 18 bases lay in between. Per the germline V gene, CDR1 is SGHTS and CDR2 is YDEGEE. CDR3 amino acids: CASSSARTVPGNQPQHF. The CDR3 DNA follows: TGTGCCAGCAGCTCTGCGAGGACAGTGCCAGGCAATCAGCCCCAGCATTTT.

This clonotype showed up just a few times. The chain uses TRBV27 and TRBJ2-3; no clear D. V was shortened by 4 bases and J by 0 bases, with 11 bases between the two germline ends. Germline CDR1 and CDR2: MNHEY and SMNVEV (reference sequence). This CDR3 has 15 residues. As DNA, the CDR3 is TGTGCCAGCAGTTCGCGACTGGGTAGCACAGATACGCAGTATTTT. Residues: CASSSRLGSTDTQYF.

This chain connects TRBV20-1 to TRBJ2-3, with D tentatively TRBD2 (6 bases). The CDR3 runs to 15 residues. The V gene lost 1 base and the J gene lost 4 bases, with 15 bases spanning the gap. Germline CDR1 and CDR2: DFQATT and SNEGSKA (reference sequence). The CDR3, as DNA: TGCAGTGCTAGAGCTGTGGCGTGGGGGGCAGATACGCAGTATTTT. As protein: CSARAVAWGADTQYF.

The rearrangement uses TRBV28 and TRBJ2-7; D tentatively fits TRBD1 or TRBD2 (5 bases each). This CDR3 has 17 residues. Germline values: CDR1 MDHEN, CDR2 SYDVKM. The V end lost 2 bases, the J end lost 4 bases, and 21 bases lay between the germline ends. The CDR3 region is CASSLLREPTYSYEQYF. DNA for the CDR3: TGTGCCAGCAGTTTACTCAGGGAGCCGACCTACTCGTACGAGCAGTACTTC.

V gene TRBV7-8 combines with J gene TRBJ2-7; 9 positions agree with TRBD1. With V trimmed by 9 bases and J by 3 bases, 9 bases remained unmatched. This CDR3 is built from 14 residues. Germline V CDR1 and CDR2: SGHVS, FQNEAQ. The CDR3, as DNA: TGTGCCAGTCACCCCGGGACAGGGATCTACGAGCAGTACTTC. Amino acid sequence: CASHPGTGIYEQYF.

V is TRBV29-1 and J is TRBJ2-2, with D tentatively TRBD2 (7 bases). The V gene's germline CDR1 is SQVTM and CDR2 ANQGSEA. Between the trimmed V and J ends, which lost 3 bases and 6 bases, there was a span of 14 bases. The CDR3 consists of 14 residues. The CDR3 spells CSVEGGGLAGELFF. The CDR3 DNA sequence: TGCAGCGTTGAGGGAGGGGGTCTAGCCGGGGAGCTGTTTTTT.

The genes are TRBV15 and TRBJ2-3; 9 nucleotides align to TRBD2. V was pared by 4 bases and J by 0 bases, with 5 bases of the junction left unmatched. CDR1 LNHNV and CDR2 YYDKDF come from the germline V gene (reference sequence). CDR3 length equals 16 residues. The CDR3 loop is CATSKLAGESTDTQYF. The CDR3 DNA is TGTGCCACCAGCAAGTTAGCGGGAGAGAGCACAGATACGCAGTATTTT.

This chain joins TRBV20-1 and TRBJ2-7, with 11 bases that match TRBD1. The CDR3 totals 14 residues. V trimming: 1 base; J trimming: 4 bases; junction bases outside the gene matches: 3. The germline CDR1 and CDR2 sequences are DFQATT and SNEGSKA (reference sequence). The CDR3 loop reads CSARGGQGVYEQYF. In nucleotides, the CDR3 is TGCAGTGCTAGAGGGGGACAGGGGGTTTACGAGCAGTACTTC.

The chain has TRBV6-2 or TRBV6-3 and TRBJ1-2; TRBD1 matches 8 bases. This CDR3 is built from 15 residues. CDR1 is MNHEY, CDR2 SVGEGT, per germline. V lost 6 bases to trimming and J lost 4 bases; unmatched junction nucleotides: 10. CDR3 nucleotides: TGTGCCAGCAGCCTGGGACAGGCCGGTGCCTATGGCTACACCTTC. Amino acid sequence: CASSLGQAGAYGYTF.

The rearrangement links TRBV19 to TRBJ2-1; 10 bases map to TRBD2. This CDR3 is built from 15 residues. The junction had 1 base not matched to a gene; V was cut back by 3 bases and J by 2 bases. Germline assignment: CDR1 LNHDA and CDR2 SQIVND (reference sequence). CDR3 loop: CASSITSGAYNEQFF. The CDR3 DNA reads as TGTGCCAGTAGTATCACTAGCGGGGCCTACAATGAGCAGTTCTTC.

This chain links TRBV24-1 with TRBJ2-1; 13 positions match TRBD2. CDR1 is KGHDR, CDR2 SFDVKD, per germline. The CDR3 is made up of 17 amino acids. The junction had 5 bases not matched to a gene; V was cut back by 3 bases and J by 4 bases. CDR3 in amino acids: CATSDGLAGVKYNEQFF. CDR3 in DNA: TGTGCCACCAGTGATGGACTAGCGGGGGTAAAATACAATGAGCAGTTCTTC.

The chain recombines TRBV9 with TRBJ2-5; 8 bases map to TRBD2. Trimming took 4 bases from V and 7 from J; bases not matched to a gene: 9. Germline V CDR1 and CDR2: SGDLS, YYNGEE. The CDR3 spans 14 residues. Here the CDR3 DNA reads TGTGCCAGCAGCCTTAGCGGGGACCTGGGGACCCAGTACTTC. This translates into CASSLSGDLGTQYF.

The rearrangement joins TRBV29-1 to TRBJ2-7; 14 bases map to TRBD2. In germline, CDR1 is SQVTM, CDR2 ANQGSEA. V gave up 0 bases and J gave up 3 bases; unmatched junction bases: 1. The CDR3 runs 15 residues. CDR3 amino acids: CSVEDGTSGSYEQYF. CDR3 sequence (DNA): TGCAGCGTTGAAGATGGGACTAGCGGGAGCTACGAGCAGTACTTC.

J is TRBJ1-1 and V is TRBV10-3; possibly TRBD1 for D (6 bases). The CDR3 consists of 15 residues. V was trimmed by 6 bases and J by 3 bases, leaving 17 bases between them. The V gene's germline CDR1 is ENHRY and CDR2 SYGVKD. In nucleotides, the CDR3 is TGTGCCATCAGGGTTGGGGGGGCGCGGGACACTGAAGCTTTCTTT. Translated, it gives CAIRVGGARDTEAFF.

The DNA of the CDR3 is TGTGCCAGTAAATTACTAGGGCATGCCAAAAACATTCAGTACTTC. Translation: CASKLLGHAKNIQYF. The chain employs TRBV19 and TRBJ2-4; a weak D match, TRBD2 (5 bases). Trimming took 7 bases from V and 1 from J, leaving 14 bases between them. The CDR3 runs to 15 residues. The V gene's germline CDR1 is LNHDA and CDR2 SQIVND (reference sequence).

The V gene is TRBV27, the J gene TRBJ1-5; D not resolved. The CDR3 length is 14 residues. Trimming left V 4 bases short and J 3 bases short, with 10 bases between. The germline CDR1 and CDR2 sequences are MNHEY and SMNVEV (reference sequence). CDR3 residues: CASSWNGLNQPQHF. In DNA, the CDR3 is TGTGCCAGCAGTTGGAATGGACTCAATCAGCCCCAGCATTTT.

V gene TRBV5-4 combines with J gene TRBJ2-7; TRBD1 is a possible D gene (6 bases). The CDR3 loop spans 14 amino acids. Trimming pared 2 bases from V and 7 bases from J, leaving 16 bases between. The V gene's germline CDR1 is SGHNT and CDR2 YYREEE (reference sequence). CDR3: CASSFVTGFTEQYF. The CDR3 DNA is TGTGCCAGCAGCTTTGTGACAGGTTTTACGGAGCAGTACTTC.